Listed below are T cell receptor beta chains from one sample, sequenced in a study of cytomegalovirus exposure and HLA in healthy donors. Generated by immunoSEQ multiplex PCR, the TCRdb table keeps only in-frame clones and is missing some. The profile shows fewer than 110,000 clones, 55% to 85% of them singletons. Sequenced: PBMCs. The source is a man aged 25 to 40 in good health and CMV-seronegative. CDR3s include the opening cysteine and the closing phenylalanine or tryptophan. Each record gives: J gene, clone size, V gene, CDR3 protein. The size field is filled for only some rows; it gives once, few, many or a size class.

>TRBJ2-3|few|TRBV6-5
CASSLTSGGVDTQYF
>TRBJ2-1|NA|TRBV30
CAWSFAGTSGRGQFF
>TRBJ2-7|NA|TRBV6-5
CASSYPGRGSYEQYF
>TRBJ1-3|few|TRBV28
CASSQVGSGNTIYF
>TRBJ1-5|once|TRBV19
CASSIVGQPQHF
>TRBJ2-1|once|TRBV7-8
CASSLRGRTDYNEQFF
>TRBJ2-7|NA|TRBV5-1
CASSLVPGSYEQYF
>TRBJ2-3|NA|TRBV5-1
CASSQQGLAGFADTQYF
>TRBJ1-1|NA|TRBV29-1
CSVELTDTEAFF
>TRBJ2-5|once|TRBV20-1
CSASLEETQYF
>TRBJ2-1|few|TRBV9
CASSPLAGGNNEQFF
>TRBJ1-2|NA|TRBV30
CAWSVQTGYNYGYTF
>NA|NA|TRBV6-5
CASSGETYEQYF